Below, 13 T cell receptor beta chains from the same sample are listed, as sequenced in a study of blood T cells in healthy people across ages (dated by TCRdb to the mid-2010s). Library creation used 5' RACE. The instrument was an Illumina HiSeq 2500. A second PCR of roughly 6 to 12 cycles was run with a J-beta primer mix and a sample-barcoded 5' primer. In-frame beta chains were kept once TCRdb had trimmed the public reads at Q25 with fastp and called clones with MiXCR. Each record represents a unique CDR3 protein, reported with the most common genes and DNA among its rows. This sample has approximately 800,000 distinct CDR3 sequences in its table, and approximately 65% of those were observed once. Together, the top ten hold about 27% of the sample. The sequenced material came from blood. Receptor source: a young man in good health.

This clonotype was seen once. The CDR3 sequence: CASSARKWVQETQYF. In DNA, the CDR3 is TGCGCCAGCAGCGCCCGAAAATGGGTCCAAGAGACCCAGTACTTC. The chain combines TRBV5-1 with TRBJ2-5, with unresolved D. The CDR3 consists of 15 residues. In germline, CDR1 is SGHRS, CDR2 YFSETQ. Deletions cut 4 bases from V and 1 base from J, with 14 bases between.

This chain uses TRBV20-1 with TRBJ2-7; D remains unclear. Between the trimmed V and J ends, which lost 1 base and 5 bases, there was a span of 15 bases. Germline CDR1 reads DFQATT; CDR2 reads SNEGSKA (reference sequence). This CDR3 spans 14 amino acids. CDR3 residues: CSARAQQTVHEQYF. In nucleotides, the CDR3 is TGCAGTGCTAGAGCCCAACAGACGGTTCACGAGCAGTACTTC.

The chain recombines TRBV3-1 with TRBJ2-3, with 8 positions matching TRBD2. CDR1 is LGHDT and CDR2 is YNNKEL in the germline V gene (reference sequence). With 6 bases clipped from V and 3 bases from J, the junction kept 11 bases outside the gene matches. The CDR3 is 16 residues long. In nucleotides, the CDR3 is TGTGCCAGCAGTAAAAGCTTAGCGGGGCTTACAGATACGCAGTATTTT. Its protein is CASSKSLAGLTDTQYF.

This chain connects TRBV9 to TRBJ1-5; a weak D match, TRBD1 (5 bases). The CDR3 extends over 14 amino acids. Trimming took off 3 bases at V and 1 base at J, with 8 bases between the two ends. CDR1 and CDR2 (germline): SGDLS, YYNGEE. The CDR3 coding sequence is TGTGCCAGCAGCGCGTGGGGGAGCAATCAGCCCCAGCATTTT. This sequence encodes CASSAWGSNQPQHF.

V is TRBV6-2 or TRBV6-3 and J is TRBJ2-1; TRBD1 agrees at 7 bases. V shed 8 bases and J 8 bases; nucleotides not matched to a gene: 6. The germline V gene has CDR1 MNHEY and CDR2 SVGEGT. The CDR3 sequence is 12 residues long. This chain's CDR3 is CASQDRAYEQFF. In nucleotides, the CDR3 is TGTGCCAGCCAAGACAGGGCCTATGAGCAGTTCTTC.

This clonotype was detected only once. The chain couples TRBV5-6 to TRBJ2-7; tentatively, D is TRBD1 (6 bases). V lost 3 bases, J lost 2 bases, and 15 bases lay in between. Germline-derived CDR1 and CDR2 are SGHDT and YYEEEE. The length of the CDR3 is 15 residues. This CDR3 reads CASSSTGSHPYEQYF. CDR3 DNA: TGTGCCAGCAGCTCTACAGGGTCGCACCCCTACGAGCAGTACTTC.

This clonotype was counted between two and nine times. The chain recombines TRBV12-3 or TRBV12-4 with TRBJ2-7; D gene ambiguous. The CDR3 contains 12 residues. Deletions cut 7 bases from V and 7 bases from J, with 14 bases between. Here the CDR3 reads CASTEGPSEQYF. CDR3 DNA: TGTGCCAGCACCGAAGGTCCCTCTGAGCAGTACTTC.

The CDR3 sequence is CSARILAGETQYF. In DNA, the CDR3 is TGCAGTGCTAGGATACTAGCGGGGGAGACCCAGTACTTC. The chain links TRBV20-1 to TRBJ2-5; 10 nucleotides align to TRBD2. After removal of 3 bases from V and 5 bases from J, the junction contained 3 bases not matched to a gene. CDR1 and CDR2 from the germline V gene are DFQATT and SNEGSKA (reference sequence). The CDR3 length is 13 residues.

This chain links TRBV28 with TRBJ1-3; D is unresolved. V lost 2 bases to trimming and J lost 0 bases, with 8 bases between them. The V gene's germline CDR1 is MDHEN and CDR2 SYDVKM. This CDR3 comprises 15 residues. CDR3 nucleotides: TGTGCCAGCAGTTTACAGCCCCCCTCTGGAAACACCATATATTTT. It encodes CASSLQPPSGNTIYF.

This chain's CDR3 is CATSVEGGPSTQYF. The CDR3 bases are TGTGCCACCAGTGTGGAGGGGGGGCCATCTACGCAGTATTTT. This rearrangement joins TRBV24-1 to TRBJ2-3; tentatively, D is TRBD2 (7 bases). The CDR3 contains 14 residues. Per the germline V gene, CDR1 is KGHDR and CDR2 is SFDVKD. V was shortened by 5 bases and J by 8 bases, with 16 bases between the two germline ends.

The gene calls are TRBV29-1 and TRBJ2-5; D remains ambiguous. Germline assignment: CDR1 SQVTM and CDR2 ANQGSEA. The CDR3 sequence is 13 residues long. V was pared by 6 bases and J by 2 bases, with 13 bases between. CDR3 in DNA: TGCAGCGTGGACGGGCAGCTACAAGAGACCCAGTACTTC. It codes for CSVDGQLQETQYF.

The rearrangement uses TRBV3-1 and TRBJ2-1; no reliable D call. CDR3 length equals 11 residues. Between the trimmed V and J ends, which lost 10 bases and 2 bases, there was a span of 6 bases. Germline V gene sequence: CDR1 LGHDT, CDR2 YNNKEL (reference sequence). CDR3: CATLPYNEQFF. The CDR3 bases are TGTGCCACGCTCCCCTACAATGAGCAGTTCTTC.

V usage is TRBV12-3 or TRBV12-4 and J usage is TRBJ2-2, with 7 bases aligning to TRBD2. The J segment lost 0 bases and the V segment lost 6 bases, leaving 4 bases of the junction unmatched. The CDR3 contains 15 residues. The CDR3 is CASRAGIANTGELFF. CDR3 in DNA: TGTGCCAGCAGAGCGGGGATCGCGAACACCGGGGAGCTGTTTTTT.